This T cell receptor beta chain was sequenced during a study of T cells in Graves' hyperthyroidism and ophthalmopathy (dated by TCRdb to between 2018 and 2020). As for the study more broadly: Peripheral blood samples were taken at initial diagnosis, before any treatment was given. To identify TCR V-J signatures that set the groups apart, the researchers used a discovery cohort of approximately 98 patients, made up of 40 to 45 with Graves' ophthalmopathy and about 60 with stable Graves' hyperthyroidism. Whether ophthalmopathy could be predicted prospectively was tested in an independent validation cohort made up of some 20 hyperthyroidism patients plus 17 patients who later progressed to ophthalmopathy. For training and testing, the 110 or so patients in the discovery cohort were randomly divided in a 7:3 ratio. In addition, the study compared T-cell repertoires in thyroid tissue and in blood from roughly six Graves' hyperthyroidism patients. Once sampling was done, hyperthyroidism patients were given methimazole at a starting dose of 30 mg daily, whereas ophthalmopathy patients were given high-dose intravenous methylprednisolone. According to the paper, TCR Vbeta CDR3 sequencing was carried out on about 140 peripheral blood samples, which came from under 50 ophthalmopathy, around 75 hyperthyroidism and roughly 17 progressor patients. Results the study describes overall, beyond this receptor: Blood samples also contained most of the expanded thyroid clonotypes (frequency above 0.001), which suggests that blood repertoires may reflect thyroid immune responses. Sample size was not statistically predetermined, and blinding of investigators to group allocation was not performed. During validation, the model predicted progression to ophthalmopathy a median of around 6 months ahead of onset, with around 70% sensitivity and 72.22% specificity. A model built on a 13 V-J signature distinguished ophthalmopathy from stable hyperthyroidism, reaching roughly 88% sensitivity and approximately 81% specificity in cross-validation and 80%/75% in testing.

The TCR beta CDR3 regions were amplified from RNA transcripts. A first-round RT-PCR of the TCR CDR3 used the HTBI primer set with the Qiagen OneStep RT-PCR kit. Libraries were constructed in a second round of multiplex PCR, after which size selection and purification were carried out. Paired-end sequencing of the libraries was performed with 100 bp reads on an Illumina HiSeq2000. Processing in the source paper ran as follows. SOAPnuke was used to process the raw data, removing reads that contained adapters or uncalled bases, had a mean Phred below 15, or lacked an exact match to the constant primer or identifier. COPE v1.2.5 was used to merge the high-quality paired reads, and each unique nucleotide sequence was defined as a clonotype. Clonotypes were aligned to IMGT TRBV, TRBD and TRBJ reference segments using MiTCR v1.1. Only V-J combinations with frequency above 0.0001, covering 99.2% of repertoires, were analysed. A TCS score was defined as the ratio of F50 (clonal expansion) to E x V (chaos), with BLOSUM62-based TCRdist applied between CDR3 peptides within each V-J. Welch's t-statistics and random forest reduced around 550 V-J features to roughly 13, which were used in a naive Bayes classifier (R e1071). The public reads were reprocessed in TCRdb via fastp at Q25 and MiXCR, keeping in-frame beta chains. Duplicate CDR3 protein sequences are folded into a single record with the most common DNA and genes. Clone size and V and J calls follow TCRdb, not the original study. The sample contains about 500,000 distinct CDR3 sequences, about 16% of them found a single time. About 29% of the sample comes from the top ten.

Moderately to severely active disease, a Clinical Activity Score of at least 3, a NOSPECS grade of at least 4, and a duration under 3 months were present in ophthalmopathy patients. The study excluded patients with uncontrolled infections, other autoimmune diseases, pregnancy or lactation. Diagnoses were established on the basis of clinical symptoms, serum thyroxine and TRAb, thyroid ultrasound, and orbital computed tomography. Ficoll-Paque density gradient centrifugation was used to isolate PBMCs from approximately 11 ml of fresh peripheral blood. Total RNA was extracted with Trizol reagent, and quality was checked on an Agilent 2100 Bioanalyzer. The CDR3 holds 18 amino acids from the cysteine to the phenylalanine. The kept DNA is CDR3 alone, 54 bases in frame from the first base. V is cut by 0 bases and J by 4 bases, and the space between the germline ends is 19 bases. According to the germline V gene, CDR1 reads LGHNA and CDR2 reads YNFKEQ.

This clonotype has at least ten counts. Its antigen has not been determined. Within one base of it there is no much larger clone, and no base qualities were kept. This receptor was taken from a woman aged 25 to 39 with Graves' ophthalmopathy. The material sequenced was blood. The rearranged chain carries TRBV4-2 and TRBJ2-1; the D gene is not confidently resolved. The CDR3 amino acid sequence is: CASSQELPLGLLYNEQFF. The DNA sequence follows: TGTGCCAGCAGCCAAGAACTACCCTTAGGCCTCCTTTACAATGAGCAGTTCTTC.